This TCR beta chain was retrieved from a study of T cell responses to AZD1222 COVID-19 vaccine. Study-wide results and limits: Clonal diversity may have been underestimated, and the donors were mostly white British, with more females than males. Only 6 or 7 individuals given AZD1222 were seropositive at baseline.

The junction had 14 bases not matched to a gene; V was cut back by 7 bases and J by 7 bases. The CDR3 extends over 16 amino acids. The germline V gene encodes CDR1 LNHDA and CDR2 SQIVND (reference sequence). Repertoires were generated with immunoSEQ multiplex PCR, while TCRdb's copy carries only in-frame clones and drops some. The sample carries some 90,000 clones, around 86% recorded once. As regards this clone: Its antigen is as yet unknown.

The sample in question was peripheral blood, obtained on day 0 of AZD1222 vaccination. J is TRBJ1-5 and V is TRBV19; 9 nucleotides match TRBD1. The receptor was derived from an adult in good health. In DNA, the CDR3 is TGTGCCAGTAACTCACCGGGACAGGGTTTTCTGCAGCCCCAGCATTTT. Residues: CASNSPGQGFLQPQHF.